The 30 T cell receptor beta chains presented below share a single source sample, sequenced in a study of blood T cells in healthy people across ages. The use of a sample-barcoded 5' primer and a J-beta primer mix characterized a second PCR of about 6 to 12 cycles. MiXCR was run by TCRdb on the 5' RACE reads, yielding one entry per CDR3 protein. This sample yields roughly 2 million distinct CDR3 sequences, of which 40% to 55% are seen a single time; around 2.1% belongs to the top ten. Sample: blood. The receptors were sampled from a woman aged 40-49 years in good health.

CDR3 sequence reads: CASSQMTEHTEAFF. CDR3 in DNA: TGTGCCAGCAGTCAGATGACAGAGCACACTGAAGCTTTCTTT. This sequence joins TRBV28 and TRBJ1-1; D is possibly TRBD1 (5 bases). Germline V lookup: CDR1 MDHEN, CDR2 SYDVKM. This CDR3 region has 14 residues. V dropped 5 bases and J dropped 3 bases, with 13 bases sitting between them.

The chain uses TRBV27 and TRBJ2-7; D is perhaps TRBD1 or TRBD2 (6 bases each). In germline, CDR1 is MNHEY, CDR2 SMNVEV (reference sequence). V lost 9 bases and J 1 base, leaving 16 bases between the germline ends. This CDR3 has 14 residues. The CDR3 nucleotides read TGTGCCAGTCGGCATGGGGGGCAATCCTACGAGCAGTACTTC. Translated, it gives CASRHGGQSYEQYF.

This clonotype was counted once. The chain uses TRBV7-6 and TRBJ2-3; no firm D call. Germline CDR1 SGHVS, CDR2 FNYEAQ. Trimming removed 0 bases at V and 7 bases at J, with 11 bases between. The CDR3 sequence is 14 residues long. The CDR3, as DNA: TGTGCCAGCAGCTTAGCTCGGACGCGAAATACGCAGTATTTT. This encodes CASSLARTRNTQYF.

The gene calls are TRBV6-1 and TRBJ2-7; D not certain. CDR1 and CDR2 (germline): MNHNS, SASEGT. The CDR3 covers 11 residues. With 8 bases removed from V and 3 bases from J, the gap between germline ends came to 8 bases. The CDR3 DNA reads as TGTGCCAGCGGATGGGACTACGAGCAGTACTTC. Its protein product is CASGWDYEQYF.

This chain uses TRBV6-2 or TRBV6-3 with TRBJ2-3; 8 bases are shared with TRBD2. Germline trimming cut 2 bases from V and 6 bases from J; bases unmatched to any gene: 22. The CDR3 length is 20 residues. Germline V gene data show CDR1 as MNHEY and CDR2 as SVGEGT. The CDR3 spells CASSYPVGAGGLPVEDTQYF. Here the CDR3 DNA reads TGTGCCAGCAGTTACCCGGTCGGTGCGGGGGGCCTTCCCGTTGAGGATACGCAGTATTTT.

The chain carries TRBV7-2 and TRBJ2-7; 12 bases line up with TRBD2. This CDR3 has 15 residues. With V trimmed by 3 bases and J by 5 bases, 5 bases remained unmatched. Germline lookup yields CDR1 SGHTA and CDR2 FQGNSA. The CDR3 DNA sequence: TGTGCCAGCAGCTTGCCTAGCGGGGGGGCTGACGAGCAGTACTTC. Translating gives CASSLPSGGADEQYF.

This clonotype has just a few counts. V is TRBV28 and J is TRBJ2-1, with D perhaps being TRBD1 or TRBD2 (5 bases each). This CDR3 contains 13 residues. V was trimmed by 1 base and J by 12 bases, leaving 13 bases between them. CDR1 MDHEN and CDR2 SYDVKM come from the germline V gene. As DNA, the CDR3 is TGTGCCAGCAGTTTATACGGACGGGACGGGCAGTTCTTC. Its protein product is CASSLYGRDGQFF.

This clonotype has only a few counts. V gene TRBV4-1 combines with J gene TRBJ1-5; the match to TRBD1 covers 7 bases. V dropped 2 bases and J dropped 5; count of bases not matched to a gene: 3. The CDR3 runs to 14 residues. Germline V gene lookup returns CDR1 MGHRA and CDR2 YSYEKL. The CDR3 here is CASSQPTGDQPQHF. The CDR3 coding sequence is TGCGCCAGCAGCCAACCAACAGGGGATCAGCCCCAGCATTTT.

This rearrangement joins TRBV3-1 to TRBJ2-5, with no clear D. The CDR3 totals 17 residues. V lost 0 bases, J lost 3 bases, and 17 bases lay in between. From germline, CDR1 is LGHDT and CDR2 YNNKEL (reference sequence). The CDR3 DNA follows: TGTGCCAGCAGCCAAGAGCACTTCTCTAAACTGGAAGAGACCCAGTACTTC. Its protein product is CASSQEHFSKLEETQYF.

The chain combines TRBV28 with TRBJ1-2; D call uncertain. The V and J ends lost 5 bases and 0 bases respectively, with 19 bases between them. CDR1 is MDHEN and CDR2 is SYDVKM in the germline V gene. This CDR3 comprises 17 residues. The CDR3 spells CASSPGLGRLANYGYTF. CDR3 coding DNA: TGTGCCAGCAGTCCAGGCCTGGGGAGGTTGGCTAACTATGGCTACACCTTC.

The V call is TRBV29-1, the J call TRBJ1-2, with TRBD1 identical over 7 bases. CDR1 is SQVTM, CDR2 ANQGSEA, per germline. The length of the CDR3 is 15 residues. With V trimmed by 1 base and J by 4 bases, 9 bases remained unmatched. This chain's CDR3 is CSVEGGDSRSYGYTF. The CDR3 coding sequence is TGCAGCGTTGAAGGCGGGGACAGCCGATCCTATGGCTACACCTTC.

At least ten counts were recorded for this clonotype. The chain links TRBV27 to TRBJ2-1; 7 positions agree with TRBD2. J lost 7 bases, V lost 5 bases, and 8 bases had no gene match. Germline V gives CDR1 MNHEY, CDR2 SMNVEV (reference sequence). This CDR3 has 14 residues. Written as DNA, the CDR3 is TGTGCCAGCAGTCCGCCGGGACTACTAAATGAGCAGTTCTTC. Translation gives CASSPPGLLNEQFF.

CDR3 amino acids: CASSNWGSEETQYF. Here the CDR3 DNA reads TGTGCCAGCAGCAACTGGGGGTCGGAAGAGACTCAGTACTTC. The gene calls are TRBV6-5 and TRBJ2-7; D is perhaps TRBD1 or TRBD2 (5 bases each). The CDR3 runs to 14 residues. Looked up from germline, CDR1 is MNHEY and CDR2 is SVGAGI. Trimming left V 6 bases short and J 10 bases short, with 22 bases between.

The CDR3 loop is CASSLEVGRRLYGYTF. CDR3 in DNA: TGTGCCAGCAGCTTAGAAGTAGGACGGCGACTCTATGGCTACACCTTC. This chain links TRBV7-2 with TRBJ1-2; no reliable D call. V was shortened by 1 base and J by 4 bases, with 16 bases between the two germline ends. The germline V gene has CDR1 SGHTA and CDR2 FQGNSA. The CDR3 length is 16 residues. Filled out from reference TRBV7-2 and TRBJ1-2, the complete variable domain reads GAGVSQSPSNKVTEKGKDVELRCDPISGHTALYWYRQSLGQGLEFLIYFQGNSAPDKSGLPSDRFSAERTGGSVSTLTIQRTQQEDSAVYLCASSLEVGRRLYGYTFGSGTRLTVV.

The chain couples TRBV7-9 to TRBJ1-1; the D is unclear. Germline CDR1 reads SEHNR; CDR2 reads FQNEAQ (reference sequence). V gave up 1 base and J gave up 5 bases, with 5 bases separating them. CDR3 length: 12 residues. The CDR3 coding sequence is TGTGCCAGCAGCTTAGGGATTACTGAAGCTTTCTTT. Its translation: CASSLGITEAFF. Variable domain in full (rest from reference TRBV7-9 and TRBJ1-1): DTGVSQNPRHKITKRGQNVTFRCDPISEHNRLYWYRQTLGQGPEFLTYFQNEAQLEKSRLLSDRFSAERPKGSFSTLEIQRTEQGDSAMYLCASSLGITEAFFGQGTRLTVV.

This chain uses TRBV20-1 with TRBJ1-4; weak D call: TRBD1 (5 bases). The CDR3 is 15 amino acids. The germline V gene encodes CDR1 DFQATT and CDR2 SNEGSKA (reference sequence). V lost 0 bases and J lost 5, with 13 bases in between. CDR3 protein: CSARDGTRGNEKLFF. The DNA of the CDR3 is TGCAGTGCTAGAGATGGGACCCGGGGGAATGAAAAACTGTTTTTT.

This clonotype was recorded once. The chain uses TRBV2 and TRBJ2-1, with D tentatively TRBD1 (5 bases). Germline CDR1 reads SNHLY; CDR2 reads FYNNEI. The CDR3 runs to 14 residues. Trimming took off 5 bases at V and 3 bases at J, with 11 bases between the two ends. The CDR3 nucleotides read TGTGCCAGCAGTCCACGACAGATCTACAATGAGCAGTTCTTC. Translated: CASSPRQIYNEQFF.

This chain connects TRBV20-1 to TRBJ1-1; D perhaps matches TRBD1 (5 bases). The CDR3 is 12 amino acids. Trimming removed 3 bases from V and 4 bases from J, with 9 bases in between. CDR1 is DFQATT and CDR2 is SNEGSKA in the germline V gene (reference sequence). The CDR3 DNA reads TGCAGTGCTAGGGGACCGAGCACTGAAGCTTTCTTT. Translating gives CSARGPSTEAFF.

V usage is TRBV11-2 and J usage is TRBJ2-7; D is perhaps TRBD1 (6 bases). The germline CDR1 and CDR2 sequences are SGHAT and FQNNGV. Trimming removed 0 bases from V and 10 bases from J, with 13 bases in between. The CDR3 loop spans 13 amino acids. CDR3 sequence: CASSLDGPGEQYF. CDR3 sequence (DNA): TGTGCCAGCAGCTTAGACGGTCCAGGGGAACAGTACTTC.

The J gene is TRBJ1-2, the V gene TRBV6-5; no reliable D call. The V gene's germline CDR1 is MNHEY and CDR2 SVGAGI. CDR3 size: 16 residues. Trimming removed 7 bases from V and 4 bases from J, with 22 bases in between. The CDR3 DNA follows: TGTGCCAGCAACCCGTCTCGGCGGACCGCCACCTATGGCTACACCTTC. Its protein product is CASNPSRRTATYGYTF.

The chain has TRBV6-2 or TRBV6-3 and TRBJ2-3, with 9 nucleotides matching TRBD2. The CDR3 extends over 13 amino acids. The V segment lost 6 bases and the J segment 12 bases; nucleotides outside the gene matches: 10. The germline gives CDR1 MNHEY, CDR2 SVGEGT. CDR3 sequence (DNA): TGTGCCAGCAGGAACGTGCGAGCGGGGGGACAGTATTTT. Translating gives CASRNVRAGGQYF.

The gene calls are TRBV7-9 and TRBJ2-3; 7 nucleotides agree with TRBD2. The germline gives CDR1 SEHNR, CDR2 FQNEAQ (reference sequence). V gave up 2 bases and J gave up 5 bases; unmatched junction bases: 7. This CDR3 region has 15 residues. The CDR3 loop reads CASSLWGGEEDTQYF. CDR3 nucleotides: TGTGCCAGCAGCTTATGGGGAGGGGAGGAAGATACGCAGTATTTT.

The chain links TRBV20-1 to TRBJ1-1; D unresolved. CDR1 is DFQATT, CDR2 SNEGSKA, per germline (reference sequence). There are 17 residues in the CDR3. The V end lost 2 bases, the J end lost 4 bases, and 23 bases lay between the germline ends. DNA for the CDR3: TGCAGTGCTAGAACGACCATTTCCTACGAAGCCGGCACTGAAGCTTTCTTT. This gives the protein CSARTTISYEAGTEAFF.

CDR3 amino acids: CASSHLSGGGAVEKLFF. Here the CDR3 DNA reads TGCGCCAGCAGCCACCTTTCTGGCGGAGGGGCCGTTGAAAAACTGTTTTTT. The chain employs TRBV4-1 and TRBJ1-4; D is perhaps TRBD1 (5 bases). There are 17 residues in the CDR3. Trimming took off 3 bases at V and 7 bases at J, with 21 bases between the two ends. CDR1 is MGHRA and CDR2 is YSYEKL in the germline V gene.

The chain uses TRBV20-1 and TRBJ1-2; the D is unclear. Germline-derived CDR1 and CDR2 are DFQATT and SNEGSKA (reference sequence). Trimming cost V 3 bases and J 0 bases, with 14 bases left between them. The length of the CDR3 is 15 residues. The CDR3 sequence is CSARPRSSPNYGYTF. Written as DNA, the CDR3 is TGCAGTGCTAGGCCGAGGTCCAGTCCTAACTATGGCTACACCTTC.

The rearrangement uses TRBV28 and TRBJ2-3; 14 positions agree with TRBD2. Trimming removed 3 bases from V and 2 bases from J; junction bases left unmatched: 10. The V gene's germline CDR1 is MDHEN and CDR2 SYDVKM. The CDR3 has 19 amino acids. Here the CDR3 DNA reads TGTGCCAGCAGTTTCTACGGGACTAGCGGGGGTAAAACCACAGATACGCAGTATTTT. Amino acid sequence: CASSFYGTSGGKTTDTQYF.

CDR3 region: CASSFGKNEQYF. The CDR3 DNA reads as TGCGCCAGCAGCTTTGGGAAGAACGAGCAGTACTTC. V usage is TRBV5-1 and J usage is TRBJ2-5; D is unclear. The last part of the DNA fits TRBJ2-7 better; the J call may be wrong. The CDR3 consists of 12 residues. Germline CDR1 and CDR2: SGHRS and YFSETQ.

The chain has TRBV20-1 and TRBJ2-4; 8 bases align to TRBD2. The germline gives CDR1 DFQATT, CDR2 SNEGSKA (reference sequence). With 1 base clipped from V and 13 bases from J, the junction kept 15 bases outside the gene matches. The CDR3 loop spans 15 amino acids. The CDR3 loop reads CSARGFGGGPREQYF. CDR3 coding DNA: TGCAGTGCTAGAGGTTTTGGCGGGGGGCCTCGAGAGCAGTACTTC.

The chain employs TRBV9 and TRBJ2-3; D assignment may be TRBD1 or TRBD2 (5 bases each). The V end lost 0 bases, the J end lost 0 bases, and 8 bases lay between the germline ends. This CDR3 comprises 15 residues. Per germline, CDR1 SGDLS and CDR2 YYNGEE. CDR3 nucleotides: TGTGCCAGCAGCGTAGGGGGGTTTAGCACAGATACGCAGTATTTT. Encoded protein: CASSVGGFSTDTQYF.

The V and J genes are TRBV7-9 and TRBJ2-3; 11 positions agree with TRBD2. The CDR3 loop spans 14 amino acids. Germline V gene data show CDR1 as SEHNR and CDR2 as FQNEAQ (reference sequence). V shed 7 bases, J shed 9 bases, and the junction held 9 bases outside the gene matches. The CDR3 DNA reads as TGTGCCAGCACCTCTAGCGGGGGGCCAACCACGCAGTATTTT. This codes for CASTSSGGPTTQYF. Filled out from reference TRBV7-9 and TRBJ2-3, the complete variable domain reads DTGVSQNPRHKITKRGQNVTFRCDPISEHNRLYWYRQTLGQGPEFLTYFQNEAQLEKSRLLSDRFSAERPKGSFSTLEIQRTEQGDSAMYLCASTSSGGPTTQYFGPGTRLTVL.